This T cell receptor (beta chain) was identified during a study of T cell repertoires in cytomegalovirus infection. Study at large: A matching HLA type, together with CMV infection, was signaled by public TCR beta signatures.

A note on this clonotype: Its antigen is undetermined.

CDR3 size: 15 residues. Trimming pared 6 bases from V and 4 bases from J, leaving 18 bases between. Germline CDR1 MNHNY, CDR2 SVGAGI (reference sequence). In TCRdb, the reads were re-called with MiXCR into one record per CDR3 protein. The sample lists more than 150,000 distinct CDR3 sequences, 28% occurring once. Study-wide findings and caveats: It was HLA-C-restricted CMV-specific TCR beta clonotypes that dominated the response ex vivo. CMV carriers having the relevant HLA were flagged by cumulative public TCR beta family frequency.

The sequenced material came from PBMCs. The V gene is TRBV6-6, the J gene TRBJ1-1; tentatively, D is TRBD1 (5 bases). The TCR comes from a human donor in good health (CMV status not recorded). Some clones in this sample may be carry-over from other donors' samples. The CDR3: CASSLGAGRPTEAFF. CDR3 nucleotide sequence: TGTGCCAGCAGCCTTGGTGCAGGGCGGCCCACTGAAGCTTTCTTT.